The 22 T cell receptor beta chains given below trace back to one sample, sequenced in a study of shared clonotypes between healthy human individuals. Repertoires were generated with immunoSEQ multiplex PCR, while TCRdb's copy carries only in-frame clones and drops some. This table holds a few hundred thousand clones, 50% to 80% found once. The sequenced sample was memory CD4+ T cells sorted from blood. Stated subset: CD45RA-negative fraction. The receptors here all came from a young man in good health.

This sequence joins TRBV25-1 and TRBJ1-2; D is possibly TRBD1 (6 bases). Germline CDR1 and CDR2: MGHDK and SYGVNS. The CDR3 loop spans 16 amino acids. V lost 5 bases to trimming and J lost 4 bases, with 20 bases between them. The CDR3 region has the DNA TGTGCCAGCAGTCCACTAGGGTCAGGGGCGGGCTATGGCTACACCTTC. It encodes CASSPLGSGAGYGYTF.

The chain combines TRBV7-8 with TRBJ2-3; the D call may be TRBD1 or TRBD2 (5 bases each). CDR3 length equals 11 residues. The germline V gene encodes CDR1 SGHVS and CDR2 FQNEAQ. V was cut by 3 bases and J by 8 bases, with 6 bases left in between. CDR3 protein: CASSFGATQYF. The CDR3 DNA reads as TGTGCCAGCAGCTTCGGGGCTACGCAGTATTTT.

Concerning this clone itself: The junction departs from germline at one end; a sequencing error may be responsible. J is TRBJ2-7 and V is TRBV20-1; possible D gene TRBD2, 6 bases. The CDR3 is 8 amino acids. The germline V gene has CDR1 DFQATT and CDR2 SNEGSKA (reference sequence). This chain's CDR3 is CSASSGDF. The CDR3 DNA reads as TGCAGTGCTAGTAGCGGAGACTTC.

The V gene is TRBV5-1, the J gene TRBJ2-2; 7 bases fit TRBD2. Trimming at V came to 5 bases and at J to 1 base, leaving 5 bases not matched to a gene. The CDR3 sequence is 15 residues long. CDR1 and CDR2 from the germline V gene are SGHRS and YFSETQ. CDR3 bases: TGCGCCAGCAGACTCGGGACTAAGAACACCGGGGAGCTGTTTTTT. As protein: CASRLGTKNTGELFF.

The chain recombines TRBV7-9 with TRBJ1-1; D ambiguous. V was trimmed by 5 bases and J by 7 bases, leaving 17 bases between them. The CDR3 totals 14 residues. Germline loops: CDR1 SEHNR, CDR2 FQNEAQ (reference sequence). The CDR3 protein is CASSPQTEILEAFF. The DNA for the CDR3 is TGTGCCAGCAGCCCCCAGACCGAGATTCTTGAAGCTTTCTTT.

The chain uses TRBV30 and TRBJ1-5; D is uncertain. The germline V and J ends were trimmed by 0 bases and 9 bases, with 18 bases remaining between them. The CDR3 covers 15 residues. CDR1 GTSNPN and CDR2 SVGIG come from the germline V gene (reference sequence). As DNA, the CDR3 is TGTGCCTGGAGTGTAGGGCCTGGTTCGAATGCGCCCCAGCATTTT. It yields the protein CAWSVGPGSNAPQHF.

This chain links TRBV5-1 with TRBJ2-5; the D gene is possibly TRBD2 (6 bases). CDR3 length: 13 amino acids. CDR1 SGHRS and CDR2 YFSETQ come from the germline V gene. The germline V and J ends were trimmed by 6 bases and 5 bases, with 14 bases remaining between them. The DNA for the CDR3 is TGCGCCAGCACCCTGGAGGGCGGTGAGACCCAGTACTTC. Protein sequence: CASTLEGGETQYF.

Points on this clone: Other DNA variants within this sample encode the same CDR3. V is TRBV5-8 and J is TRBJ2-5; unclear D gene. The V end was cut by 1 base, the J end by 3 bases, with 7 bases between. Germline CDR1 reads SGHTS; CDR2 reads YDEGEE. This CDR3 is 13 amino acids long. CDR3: CASSLRVKETQYF. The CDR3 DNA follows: TGTGCCAGCAGCTTGAGAGTTAAAGAGACCCAGTACTTC.

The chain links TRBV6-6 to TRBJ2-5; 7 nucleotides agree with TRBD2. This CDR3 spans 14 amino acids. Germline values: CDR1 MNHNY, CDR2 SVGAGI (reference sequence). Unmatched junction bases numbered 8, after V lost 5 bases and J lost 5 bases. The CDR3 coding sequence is TGTGCCAGCAGTGTGGTTGGGAGGGTGGAGACCCAGTACTTC. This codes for CASSVVGRVETQYF.

In DNA, the CDR3 is TGTGCCAGCAGTTTGAGCACAGATACGCAGTATTTT. It yields the protein CASSLSTDTQYF. The chain uses TRBV27 and TRBJ2-3; no firm D call. The CDR3 length is 12 residues. V lost 3 bases and J lost 0, with 1 base in between. Germline assignment: CDR1 MNHEY and CDR2 SMNVEV (reference sequence).

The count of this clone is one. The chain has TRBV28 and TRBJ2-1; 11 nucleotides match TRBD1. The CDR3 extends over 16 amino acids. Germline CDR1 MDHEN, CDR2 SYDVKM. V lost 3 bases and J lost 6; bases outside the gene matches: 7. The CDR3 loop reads CASSFLDRGLFNEQFF. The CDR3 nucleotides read TGTGCCAGCAGTTTCCTGGACAGGGGGCTGTTCAATGAGCAGTTCTTC.

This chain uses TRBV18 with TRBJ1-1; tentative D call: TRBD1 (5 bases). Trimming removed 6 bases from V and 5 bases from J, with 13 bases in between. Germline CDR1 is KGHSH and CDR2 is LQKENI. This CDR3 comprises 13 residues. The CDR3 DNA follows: TGTGCCAGCTCTACCGGGGGATCTACTGAAGCTTTCTTT. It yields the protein CASSTGGSTEAFF.

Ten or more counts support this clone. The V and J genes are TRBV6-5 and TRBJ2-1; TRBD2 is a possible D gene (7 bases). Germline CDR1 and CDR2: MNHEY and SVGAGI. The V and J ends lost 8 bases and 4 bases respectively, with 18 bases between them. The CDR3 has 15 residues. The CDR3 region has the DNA TGTGCCAGCGGAGAGTGGGGGGGCGCGTACAATGAGCAGTTCTTC. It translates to CASGEWGGAYNEQFF.

The CDR3 loop is CASSLRLGQTVETQYF. Here the CDR3 DNA reads TGTGCCAGCAGCTTACGGCTGGGACAGACCGTAGAGACCCAGTACTTC. The chain is built from TRBV11-1 and TRBJ2-5, with 7 bases fitting TRBD1. Trimming took 2 bases from V and 4 from J; bases not matched to a gene: 10. The CDR3 length is 16 residues. Germline loops: CDR1 SGHAT, CDR2 FQDESV (reference sequence).

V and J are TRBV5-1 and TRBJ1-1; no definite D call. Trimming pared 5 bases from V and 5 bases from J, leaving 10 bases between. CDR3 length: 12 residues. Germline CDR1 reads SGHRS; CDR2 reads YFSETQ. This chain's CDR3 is CASSHGPTEAFF. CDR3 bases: TGCGCCAGCAGTCATGGTCCGACTGAAGCTTTCTTT. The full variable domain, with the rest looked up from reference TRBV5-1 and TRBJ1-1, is KAGVTQTPRYLIKTRGQQVTLSCSPISGHRSVSWYQQTPGQGLQFLFEYFSETQRNKGNFPGRFSGRQFSNSRSEMNVSTLELGDSALYLCASSHGPTEAFFGQGTRLTVV.

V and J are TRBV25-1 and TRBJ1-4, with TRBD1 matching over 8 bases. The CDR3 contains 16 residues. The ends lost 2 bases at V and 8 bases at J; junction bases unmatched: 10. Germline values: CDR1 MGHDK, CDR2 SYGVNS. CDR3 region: CASSEIKAWTGEKLFF. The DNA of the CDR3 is TGTGCCAGCAGTGAAATAAAGGCCTGGACAGGGGAAAAACTGTTTTTT.

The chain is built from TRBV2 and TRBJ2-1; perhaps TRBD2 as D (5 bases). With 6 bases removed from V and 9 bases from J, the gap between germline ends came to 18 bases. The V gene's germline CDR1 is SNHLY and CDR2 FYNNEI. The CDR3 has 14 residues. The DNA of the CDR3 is TGTGCCAGCAGCGGTACTACCCTAGCCGGTGAGCAGTTCTTC. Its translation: CASSGTTLAGEQFF.

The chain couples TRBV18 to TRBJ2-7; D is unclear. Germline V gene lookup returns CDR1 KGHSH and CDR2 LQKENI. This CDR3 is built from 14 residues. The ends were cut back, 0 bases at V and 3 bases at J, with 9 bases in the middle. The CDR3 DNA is TGTGCCAGCTCACCACCTCGCAACTACTACGAGCAGTACTTC. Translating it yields CASSPPRNYYEQYF.

This chain's CDR3 is CASSPLFSESYNEQFF. The CDR3 DNA is TGTGCCAGCAGTCCTCTTTTCAGTGAATCCTACAATGAGCAGTTCTTC. The chain recombines TRBV28 with TRBJ2-1; D gene unclear. This CDR3 has 16 residues. Germline CDR1 and CDR2: MDHEN and SYDVKM. The V end was cut by 5 bases, the J end by 1 base, with 15 bases between.

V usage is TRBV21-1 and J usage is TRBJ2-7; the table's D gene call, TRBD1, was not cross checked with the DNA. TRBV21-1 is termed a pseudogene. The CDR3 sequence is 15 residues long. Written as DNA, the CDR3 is TGTGCCAGCAGCCCCGGGACAGGGCCCTCCTACGAGCAGTACTTC. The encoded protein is CASSPGTGPSYEQYF.

This chain's CDR3 is CASNNGASGKNEQFF. CDR3 DNA sequence: TGTGCCAGCAACAATGGGGCTAGCGGGAAAAATGAGCAGTTCTTC. The chain joins TRBV6-1 to TRBJ2-1; 9 positions agree with TRBD2. This CDR3 has 15 residues. Germline V gene sequence: CDR1 MNHNS, CDR2 SASEGT. Trimming took 7 bases from V and 7 from J; bases not matched to a gene: 11.

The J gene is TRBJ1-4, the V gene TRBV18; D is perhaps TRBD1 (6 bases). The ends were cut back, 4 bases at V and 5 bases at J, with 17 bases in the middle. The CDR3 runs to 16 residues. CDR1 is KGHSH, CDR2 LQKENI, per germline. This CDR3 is CASSRARGRENEKLFF. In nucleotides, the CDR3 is TGTGCCAGCTCACGAGCGCGGGGGCGCGAGAATGAAAAACTGTTTTTT.